The 30 T cell receptor beta chains reported below all come from one sample, sequenced in a study of blood T cell repertoires in COVID-19. The assay was immunoSEQ multiplex PCR, and TCRdb's table has in-frame clones only and misses some. This table holds 34,000 or so clones, 80% found once. The sequenced sample consisted of peripheral blood. These receptors came from an elderly man with acute or convalescent COVID-19.

This chain connects TRBV3-1 (or the pseudogene TRBV3-2) to TRBJ1-6; the match to TRBD1 covers 7 bases. Trimming removed 3 bases from V and 8 bases from J; junction bases left unmatched: 10. Germline-derived CDR1 and CDR2 are LGHDT and YNNKEL (reference sequence). This CDR3 has 16 amino acids. CDR3 DNA: TGTGCCAGCAGCCAGTCCTCCGGGACAGCATATTCACCCCTCCACTTT. Translation: CASSQSSGTAYSPLHF.

V gene TRBV4-2 combines with J gene TRBJ2-3; no clear D gene. The CDR3 runs to 14 residues. Germline V lookup: CDR1 LGHNA, CDR2 YNFKEQ. The V end was cut by 2 bases, the J end by 4 bases, with 10 bases between. The DNA for the CDR3 is TGTGCCAGCAGCCAAAAAGCAGGCCCAGATACGCAGTATTTT. Translated, it gives CASSQKAGPDTQYF.

J is TRBJ2-5 and V is TRBV18; the match to TRBD2 covers 12 bases. J gave up 2 bases and V 3 bases, and 7 bases lay outside the gene matches. This CDR3 is built from 17 residues. In germline, CDR1 is KGHSH, CDR2 LQKENI. The CDR3 DNA reads TGTGCCAGCTCACCGCGAGGGCTAGCGGGAGGGCAAGAGACCCAGTACTTC. Amino acid sequence: CASSPRGLAGGQETQYF.

The CDR3: CASSVGAGTADTQYF. In DNA, the CDR3 is TGTGCCAGCAGCGTAGGGGCGGGAACCGCAGATACGCAGTATTTT. The rearrangement joins TRBV9 to TRBJ2-3; possibly TRBD2 for D (6 bases). Germline V gene sequence: CDR1 SGDLS, CDR2 YYNGEE. V was clipped by 0 bases and J by 4 bases, with 12 bases between them. The CDR3 is made up of 15 amino acids.

This clone showed up just a few times. The chain recombines TRBV5-1 with TRBJ2-3; D call uncertain. V lost 2 bases, J lost 1 base, and 5 bases lay in between. The CDR3 extends over 13 amino acids. The germline V gene has CDR1 SGHRS and CDR2 YFSETQ. CDR3 amino acids: CASSLSGTDTQYF. CDR3 DNA sequence: TGCGCCAGCAGCTTATCGGGCACAGATACGCAGTATTTT.

Points on this clone: One end of the junction is discordant with germline, which a read error may explain. The chain uses TRBV7-7 and TRBJ2-7, with D perhaps TRBD1 (6 bases). CDR3 length: 16 amino acids. CDR1 and CDR2 (germline): SSHAT, FNYEAQ (reference sequence). The CDR3 protein is CASSPGASPVTYEQYF. Here the CDR3 DNA reads TGTGCTAGCAGCCCAGGGGCGTCACCTGTTACCTACGAGCAGTACTTC.

J is TRBJ1-2 and V is TRBV30; D is uncertain. V lost 2 bases to trimming and J lost 2 bases, with 9 bases between them. This CDR3 contains 13 residues. From germline, CDR1 is GTSNPN and CDR2 SVGIG (reference sequence). The CDR3: CAWSRTENYGYTF. The DNA of the CDR3 is TGTGCCTGGAGTCGCACAGAGAACTATGGCTACACCTTC.

The chain uses TRBV7-2 and TRBJ1-4; D gene ambiguous. Per the germline V gene, CDR1 is SGHTA and CDR2 is FQGNSA. The CDR3 loop spans 13 amino acids. V was cut by 8 bases and J by 8 bases, with 15 bases left in between. CDR3 residues: CASETTPGEKLFF. The CDR3, as DNA: TGTGCCAGCGAAACGACCCCCGGGGAAAAACTGTTTTTT.

The DNA of the CDR3 is TGTGCCAGCAGCTTGGTGGGCAGGCCCGCCTACGAGCAGTACTTC. This sequence encodes CASSLVGRPAYEQYF. The chain links TRBV5-4 to TRBJ2-7; D is uncertain. From germline, CDR1 is SGHNT and CDR2 YYREEE (reference sequence). This CDR3 contains 15 residues. Trimming cost V 0 bases and J 2 bases, with 12 bases left between them.

The V and J genes are TRBV9 and TRBJ2-7; 7 nucleotides align to TRBD2. The J segment lost 6 bases and the V segment lost 5 bases, leaving 14 bases of the junction unmatched. The germline CDR1 and CDR2 sequences are SGDLS and YYNGEE. This CDR3 has 15 residues. CDR3: CASSRTRSPISEQYF. The CDR3 DNA reads as TGTGCCAGCAGTCGGACTAGATCCCCCATCTCCGAGCAGTACTTC.

CDR3 amino acids: CASSQDGGSSYNEQFF. The CDR3 region has the DNA TGTGCCAGCAGCCAAGATGGCGGGAGCTCCTACAATGAGCAGTTCTTC. The gene calls are TRBV4-2 and TRBJ2-1; TRBD2 aligns across 7 bases. This CDR3 spans 16 amino acids. From germline, CDR1 is LGHNA and CDR2 YNFKEQ. V was pared by 0 bases and J by 0 bases, with 2 bases of the junction left unmatched.

The genes are TRBV6-2 or TRBV6-3 and TRBJ2-5; 9 nucleotides agree with TRBD2. In germline, CDR1 is MNHEY, CDR2 SVGEGT. CDR3 size: 16 residues. Unmatched junction bases numbered 10, after V lost 5 bases and J lost 3 bases. CDR3 DNA: TGTGCCAGCAGTAAGACTAGCGGAGTGGGGGAAGAGACCCAGTACTTC. It specifies CASSKTSGVGEETQYF.

The CDR3, as DNA: TGTGCCAGCAGTCGAACAGGGGCCGGAAACACCATATATTTT. Amino acids: CASSRTGAGNTIYF. This sequence joins TRBV6-5 and TRBJ1-3; 7 nucleotides agree with TRBD1. This CDR3 region has 14 residues. Germline V gene data show CDR1 as MNHEY and CDR2 as SVGAGI. J lost 4 bases, V lost 5 bases, and 5 bases had no gene match.

V is TRBV7-9 and J is TRBJ2-5, with a possible D match to TRBD1 (5 bases). V shed 0 bases and J shed 1 base, with 9 bases lying between them. Germline V lookup: CDR1 SEHNR, CDR2 FQNEAQ (reference sequence). The CDR3 covers 15 residues. The CDR3 DNA follows: TGTGCCAGCAGCTTAGCAACAGGTCCCCAAGAGACCCAGTACTTC. This translates into CASSLATGPQETQYF.

V usage is TRBV21-1 and J usage is TRBJ2-5; the D segment call TRBD1 is taken from the table without a DNA check. TRBV21-1 is given as a pseudogene. CDR3 length: 16 residues. The CDR3 spells CASSKEGDRTLETQYF. As DNA, the CDR3 is TGTGCCAGCAGCAAAGAGGGGGACAGAACCTTGGAGACCCAGTACTTC.

J is TRBJ2-3 and V is TRBV29-1; TRBD2 matches 7 bases. Germline CDR1 SQVTM, CDR2 ANQGSEA. Trimming at V came to 7 bases and at J to 3 bases, leaving 7 bases not matched to a gene. This CDR3 region has 13 residues. In nucleotides, the CDR3 is TGCAGCGGCTGGGGAGGGAGTACAGATACGCAGTATTTT. Translation gives CSGWGGSTDTQYF.

The rearrangement joins TRBV4-1 to TRBJ1-5, with TRBD1 matching over 8 bases. Looked up from germline, CDR1 is MGHRA and CDR2 is YSYEKL. V was clipped by 0 bases and J by 6 bases; unmatched bases: 7. This CDR3 comprises 16 residues. As DNA, the CDR3 is TGCGCCAGCAGCCAAGATGGGGCAGGGGGCACTCAGCCCCAGCATTTT. It encodes CASSQDGAGGTQPQHF.

The chain recombines TRBV4-3 with TRBJ2-1, with TRBD2 identical over 10 bases. J was trimmed by 10 bases and V by 0 bases; bases with no gene match: 3. The germline V gene encodes CDR1 LGHNA and CDR2 YSLEER. This CDR3 region has 14 residues. The CDR3 spells CASSQDSSGREQFF. For the CDR3, the DNA is TGCGCCAGCAGCCAAGACTCTAGCGGGAGAGAGCAGTTCTTC.

The V call is TRBV4-1, the J call TRBJ2-3, with D unresolved. The CDR3 extends over 14 amino acids. V gave up 4 bases and J gave up 3 bases, with 11 bases separating them. The germline V gene encodes CDR1 MGHRA and CDR2 YSYEKL. CDR3 nucleotides: TGCGCCAGCAGCCGGTCGAGCCCTACAGATACGCAGTATTTT. Protein: CASSRSSPTDTQYF.

This chain connects TRBV5-4 to TRBJ2-7; 7 bases fit TRBD1. There are 11 residues in the CDR3. V dropped 8 bases and J dropped 5; count of bases not matched to a gene: 4. Per germline, CDR1 SGHNT and CDR2 YYREEE (reference sequence). The CDR3, as DNA: TGTGCCAGGGGACAGTACGACGAGCAGTACTTC. Its protein product is CARGQYDEQYF.

The table lists this clone with a few counts. This chain uses TRBV29-1 with TRBJ2-3; 11 bases agree with TRBD2. This CDR3 is 15 amino acids long. J lost 3 bases, V lost 3 bases, and 5 bases had no gene match. CDR1 is SQVTM and CDR2 is ANQGSEA in the germline V gene. CDR3 protein: CSVDGLAGGTDTQYF. For the CDR3, the DNA is TGCAGCGTTGATGGCCTAGCGGGGGGTACAGATACGCAGTATTTT.

The V and J genes are TRBV6-2 or TRBV6-3 and TRBJ1-2; unclear D gene. This CDR3 spans 13 amino acids. Trimming pared 2 bases from V and 4 bases from J, leaving 8 bases between. Per germline, CDR1 MNHEY and CDR2 SVGEGT. The CDR3 sequence is CASSYGPRYGYTF. For the CDR3, the DNA is TGTGCCAGCAGTTACGGGCCGCGCTATGGCTACACCTTC.

This rearrangement joins TRBV9 to TRBJ1-4; no firm D call. CDR1 SGDLS and CDR2 YYNGEE come from the germline V gene. V shed 0 bases and J shed 8 bases, with 14 bases lying between them. The CDR3 has 15 residues. For the CDR3, the DNA is TGTGCCAGCAGCGTAGGCGGGGAGGTAGGGGAAAAACTGTTTTTT. Its protein product is CASSVGGEVGEKLFF. The complete variable domain, with remaining parts taken from reference TRBV9 and TRBJ1-4, reads DSGVTQTPKHLITATGQRVTLRCSPRSGDLSVYWYQQSLDQGLQFLIQYYNGEERAKGNILERFSAQQFPDLHSELNLSSLELGDSALYFCASSVGGEVGEKLFFGSGTQLSVL.

The genes are TRBV30 and TRBJ1-1; maybe TRBD1 (5 bases). The V and J ends lost 2 bases and 6 bases respectively, with 13 bases between them. Germline CDR1 GTSNPN, CDR2 SVGIG (reference sequence). The CDR3 sequence is 13 residues long. CDR3 amino acids: CAWSLTGRAEAFF. DNA of the CDR3: TGTGCCTGGAGTCTAACGGGCAGGGCTGAAGCTTTCTTT.

The rearrangement links TRBV7-8 to TRBJ1-1; tentatively, D is TRBD1 (5 bases). This CDR3 spans 14 amino acids. Trimming took 3 bases from V and 4 from J, leaving 12 bases between them. Germline CDR1 reads SGHVS; CDR2 reads FQNEAQ. The CDR3 DNA is TGTGCCAGCAGCTTTGAGGTAAGGGGCACTGAAGCTTTCTTT. It yields the protein CASSFEVRGTEAFF.

The V call is TRBV30, the J call TRBJ1-3, with 12 positions matching TRBD1. CDR1 is GTSNPN, CDR2 SVGIG, per germline (reference sequence). Trimming cost V 4 bases and J 3 bases; bases outside gene matches: 22. There are 21 residues in the CDR3. The DNA of the CDR3 is TGTGCCTGGAAAGTCGAATTTAGCCTCCGGGACAGGGGGCACGATGGAAACACCATATATTTT. Protein product: CAWKVEFSLRDRGHDGNTIYF.

This chain connects TRBV6-5 to TRBJ1-2, with D maybe TRBD1 (5 bases). Trimming left V 2 bases short and J 7 bases short, with 8 bases between. The CDR3 spans 12 residues. Germline CDR1 and CDR2: MNHEY and SVGAGI. The DNA for the CDR3 is TGTGCCAGCAGTTACGCAGGGTTTGGCTACACCTTC. Protein product: CASSYAGFGYTF.

The V and J genes are TRBV5-5 and TRBJ2-7; 9 nucleotides align to TRBD2. The V segment lost 4 bases and the J segment 5 bases; nucleotides outside the gene matches: 10. The germline V gene encodes CDR1 SGHKS and CDR2 YYEKEE (reference sequence). The CDR3 is 15 amino acids. CDR3 protein: CASSDLLAGAHEQYF. As DNA, the CDR3 is TGTGCCAGCAGCGACCTTTTAGCGGGAGCCCACGAGCAGTACTTC.

This clone was recorded only once. The gene calls are TRBV23-1 and TRBJ1-2, with 8 bases identical to TRBD1. TRBV23-1 is known as an ORF, though its function is uncertain. The CDR3 is 15 residues long. The trim removed 4 bases at V and 4 bases at J, leaving 8 bases unmatched. CDR3 DNA: TGCGCCAGCAGTCCCGGCCCGGGACAGGTCTATGGCTACACCTTC. This gives the protein CASSPGPGQVYGYTF.

The chain joins TRBV1 to TRBJ1-2; the table gives TRBD1 as D, unverified against the DNA. TRBV1 is listed as a pseudogene. The CDR3 is 15 amino acids. Here the CDR3 reads CTSSQDGDRAWGYTF. The CDR3 DNA follows: TGCACCAGCAGCCAAGATGGGGACAGGGCTTGGGGCTACACCTTC.